This TCR beta chain was profiled in a study of shared clonotypes between healthy human individuals. In the naive CD8 group, cells lacked CD45RO and were positively selected for CCR7, so terminally differentiated effector memory CD45RA+ cells were left out. The repertoire was sequenced with immunoSEQ multiplex PCR; TCRdb's copy has only in-frame clones and lacks some. This sample has hundreds of thousands of clones, with 85% to 95% found just once. Sequenced sample: naive CD8+ T cells sorted from blood. This sequence was found in a woman aged 25 to 39 in good health.

CDR3 sequence reads: CATRGDSHYEQYF. Here the CDR3 DNA reads TGTGCCACCCGCGGGGACAGCCACTACGAGCAGTACTTC. The V call is TRBV10-3, the J call TRBJ2-7, with TRBD1 as a possible D gene (7 bases). The CDR3 contains 13 residues. V lost 10 bases and J 3 bases, leaving 16 bases between the germline ends. Germline CDR1 and CDR2: ENHRY and SYGVKD.